This T cell receptor (beta chain) was sequenced for a study of blood T cell repertoires in COVID-19. The wider study: The United States, Italy and Spain were the sources of the acute and convalescent COVID-19 samples. PBMCs, B-cell-depleted T cells, or T cells provided the cDNA or gDNA that made up the material.

This CDR3 region has 13 residues. Trimming removed 6 bases at V and 0 bases at J, with 7 bases between. The germline CDR1 and CDR2 sequences are SGHRS and YFSETQ. Original methodology: Amplification with reference gene primers provided the estimates of nucleated cell counts. Libraries were prepared by immunoSEQ multiplex PCR; TCRdb keeps only in-frame clonotypes and omits some of them. V, J and clone size were drawn from that table, and D and trimming were deduced from the DNA. The sample lists roughly 110,000 clones, about 80% occurring once. The sample taken for sequencing was peripheral blood. This chain connects TRBV5-1 to TRBJ1-3; no definite D call. This clonotype was obtained from a woman aged 55-70 years with acute or convalescent COVID-19. In DNA form, the CDR3 reads TGCGCCAGCAATGAGGGCTCTGGAAACACCATATATTTT. It codes for CASNEGSGNTIYF. Combining the CDR3 with reference TRBV5-1 and TRBJ1-3 gives the whole variable domain KAGVTQTPRYLIKTRGQQVTLSCSPISGHRSVSWYQQTPGQGLQFLFEYFSETQRNKGNFPGRFSGRQFSNSRSEMNVSTLELGDSALYLCASNEGSGNTIYFGEGSWLTVV.